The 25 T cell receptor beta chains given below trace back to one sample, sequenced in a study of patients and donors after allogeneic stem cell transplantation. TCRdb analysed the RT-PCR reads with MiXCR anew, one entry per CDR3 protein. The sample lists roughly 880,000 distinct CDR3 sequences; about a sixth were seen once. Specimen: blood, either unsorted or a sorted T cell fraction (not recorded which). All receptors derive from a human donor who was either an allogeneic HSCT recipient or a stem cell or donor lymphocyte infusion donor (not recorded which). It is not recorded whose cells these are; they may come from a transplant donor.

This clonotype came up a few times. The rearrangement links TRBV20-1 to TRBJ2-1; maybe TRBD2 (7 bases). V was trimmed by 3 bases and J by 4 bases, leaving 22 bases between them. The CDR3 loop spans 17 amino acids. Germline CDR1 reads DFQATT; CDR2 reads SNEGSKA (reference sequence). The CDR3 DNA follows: TGCAGTGCTAGGGACCGAGGGGGGGCAGGAATTTACAATGAGCAGTTCTTC. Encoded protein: CSARDRGGAGIYNEQFF.

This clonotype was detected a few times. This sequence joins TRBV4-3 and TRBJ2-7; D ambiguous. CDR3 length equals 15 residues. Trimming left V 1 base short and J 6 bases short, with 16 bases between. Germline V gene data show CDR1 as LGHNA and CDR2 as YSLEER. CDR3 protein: CASSQGVKSFAEQYF. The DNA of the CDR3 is TGCGCCAGCAGCCAAGGTGTTAAATCCTTCGCCGAGCAGTACTTC.

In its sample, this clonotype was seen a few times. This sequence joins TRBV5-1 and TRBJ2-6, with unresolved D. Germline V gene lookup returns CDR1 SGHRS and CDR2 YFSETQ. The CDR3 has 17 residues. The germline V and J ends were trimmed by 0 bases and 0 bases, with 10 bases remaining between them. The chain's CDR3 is CASSLGQFFSGANVLTF. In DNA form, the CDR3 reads TGCGCCAGCAGCTTGGGGCAGTTCTTCTCTGGGGCCAACGTCCTGACTTTC.

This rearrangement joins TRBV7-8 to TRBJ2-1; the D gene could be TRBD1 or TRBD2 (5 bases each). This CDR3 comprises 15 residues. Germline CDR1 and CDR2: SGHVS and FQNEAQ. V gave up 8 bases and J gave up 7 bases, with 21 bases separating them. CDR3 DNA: TGTGCCAGCGACGGGACGGGACCCCCCTGGAATGAGCAGTTCTTC. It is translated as CASDGTGPPWNEQFF.

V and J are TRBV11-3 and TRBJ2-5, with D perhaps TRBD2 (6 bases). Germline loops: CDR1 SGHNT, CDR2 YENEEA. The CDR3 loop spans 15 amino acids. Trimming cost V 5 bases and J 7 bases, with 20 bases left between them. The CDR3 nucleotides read TGTGCCAGCAGCCCTATCCGGGACTCTGAAGGGACCCAGTACTTC. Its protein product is CASSPIRDSEGTQYF.

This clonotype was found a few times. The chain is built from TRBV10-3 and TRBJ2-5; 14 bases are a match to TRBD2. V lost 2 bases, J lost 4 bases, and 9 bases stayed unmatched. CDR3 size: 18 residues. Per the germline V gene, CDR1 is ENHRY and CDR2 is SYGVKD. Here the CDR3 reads CAISERGLAGARGETQYF. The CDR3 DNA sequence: TGTGCCATCAGTGAGAGGGGACTAGCGGGAGCTCGGGGAGAGACCCAGTACTTC.

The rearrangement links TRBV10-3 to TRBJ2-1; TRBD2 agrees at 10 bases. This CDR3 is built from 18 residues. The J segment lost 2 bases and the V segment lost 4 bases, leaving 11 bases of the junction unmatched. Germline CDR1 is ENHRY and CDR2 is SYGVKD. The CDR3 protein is CAISARIAGGPPYNEQFF. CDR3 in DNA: TGTGCCATCAGTGCCCGCATAGCGGGGGGCCCTCCCTACAATGAGCAGTTCTTC.

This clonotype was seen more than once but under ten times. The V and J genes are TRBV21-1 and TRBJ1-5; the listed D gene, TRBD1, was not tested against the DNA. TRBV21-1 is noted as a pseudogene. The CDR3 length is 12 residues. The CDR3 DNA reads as TGTGCCGGCCACAGGTTCAATCAGCCCCAGCATTTT. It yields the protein CAGHRFNQPQHF.

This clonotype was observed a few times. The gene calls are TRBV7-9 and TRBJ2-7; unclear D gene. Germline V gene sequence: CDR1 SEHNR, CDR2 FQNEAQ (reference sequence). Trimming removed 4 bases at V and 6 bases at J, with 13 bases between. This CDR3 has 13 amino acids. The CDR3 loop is CASSSAPQAEQYF. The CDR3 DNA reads TGTGCCAGCAGCTCCGCACCTCAGGCCGAGCAGTACTTC.

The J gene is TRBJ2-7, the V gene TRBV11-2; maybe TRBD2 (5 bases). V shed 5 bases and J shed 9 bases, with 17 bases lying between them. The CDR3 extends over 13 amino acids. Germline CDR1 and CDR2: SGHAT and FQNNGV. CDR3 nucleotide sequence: TGTGCCAGCAGCATAAATTTTAACGAGGGGCAGTACTTC. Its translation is CASSINFNEGQYF. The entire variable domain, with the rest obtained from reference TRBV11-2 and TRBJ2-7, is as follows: EAGVAQSPRYKIIEKRQSVAFWCNPISGHATLYWYQQILGQGPKLLIQFQNNGVVDDSQLPKDRFSAERLKGVDSTLKIQPAKLEDSAVYLCASSINFNEGQYFGPGTRLTVT.

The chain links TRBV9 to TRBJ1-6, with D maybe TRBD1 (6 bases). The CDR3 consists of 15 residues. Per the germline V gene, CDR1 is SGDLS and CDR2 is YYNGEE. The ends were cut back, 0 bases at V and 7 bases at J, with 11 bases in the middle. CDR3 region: CASSVGGGLNSPLHF. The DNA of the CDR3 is TGTGCCAGCAGCGTAGGTGGGGGCTTAAATTCACCCCTCCACTTT.

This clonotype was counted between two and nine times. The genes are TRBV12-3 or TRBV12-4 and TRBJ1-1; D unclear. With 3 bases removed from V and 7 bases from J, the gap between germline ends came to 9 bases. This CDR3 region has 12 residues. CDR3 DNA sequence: TGTGCCAGCAGTTTCCGACTGGATGAAGCTTTCTTT. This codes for CASSFRLDEAFF.

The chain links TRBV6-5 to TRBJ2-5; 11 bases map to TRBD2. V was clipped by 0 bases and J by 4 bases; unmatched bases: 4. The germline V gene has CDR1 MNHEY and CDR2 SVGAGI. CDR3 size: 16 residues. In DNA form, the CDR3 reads TGTGCCAGCAGTTACTCGAAACTAGCGGGAGTAGAGACCCAGTACTTC. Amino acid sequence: CASSYSKLAGVETQYF.

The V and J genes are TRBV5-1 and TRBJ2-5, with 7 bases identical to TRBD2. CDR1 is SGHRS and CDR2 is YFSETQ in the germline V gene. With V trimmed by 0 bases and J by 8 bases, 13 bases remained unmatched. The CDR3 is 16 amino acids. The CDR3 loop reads CASSLERGDSGSTQYF. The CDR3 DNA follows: TGCGCCAGCAGCTTGGAACGGGGGGACTCGGGGTCCACCCAGTACTTC.

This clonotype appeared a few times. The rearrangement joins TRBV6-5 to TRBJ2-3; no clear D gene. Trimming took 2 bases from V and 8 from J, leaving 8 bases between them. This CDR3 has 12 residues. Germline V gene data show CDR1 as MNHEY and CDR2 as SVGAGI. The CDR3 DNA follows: TGTGCCAGCAGTTACATGTTGGGTACGCAGTATTTT. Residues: CASSYMLGTQYF.

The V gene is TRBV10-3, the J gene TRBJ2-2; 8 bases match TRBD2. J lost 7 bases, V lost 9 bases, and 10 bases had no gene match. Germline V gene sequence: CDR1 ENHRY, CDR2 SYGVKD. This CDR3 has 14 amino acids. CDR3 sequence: CAIRAGGPDGELFF. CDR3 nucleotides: TGTGCCATTCGGGCGGGGGGACCCGACGGGGAGCTGTTTTTT.

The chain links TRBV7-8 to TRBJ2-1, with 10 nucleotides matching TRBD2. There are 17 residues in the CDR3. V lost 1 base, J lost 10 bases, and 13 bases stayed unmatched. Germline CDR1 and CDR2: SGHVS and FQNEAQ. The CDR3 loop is CASSLVATSGPFNEQFF. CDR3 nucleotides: TGTGCCAGCAGCTTAGTGGCGACTAGCGGGCCGTTCAACGAGCAGTTCTTC.

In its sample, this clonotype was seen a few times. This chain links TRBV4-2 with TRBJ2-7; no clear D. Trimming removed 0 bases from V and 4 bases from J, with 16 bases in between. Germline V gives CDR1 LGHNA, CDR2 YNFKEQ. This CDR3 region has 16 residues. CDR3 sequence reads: CASSQDWLGGDYEQYF. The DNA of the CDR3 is TGTGCCAGCAGCCAAGATTGGTTAGGCGGAGATTACGAGCAGTACTTC.

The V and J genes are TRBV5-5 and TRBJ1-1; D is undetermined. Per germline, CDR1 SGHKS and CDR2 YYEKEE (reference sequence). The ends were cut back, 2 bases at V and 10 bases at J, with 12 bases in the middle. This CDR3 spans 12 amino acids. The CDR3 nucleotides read TGTGCCAGCAGCTTAAAAACGGCGGGAGCTTTCTTT. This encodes CASSLKTAGAFF.

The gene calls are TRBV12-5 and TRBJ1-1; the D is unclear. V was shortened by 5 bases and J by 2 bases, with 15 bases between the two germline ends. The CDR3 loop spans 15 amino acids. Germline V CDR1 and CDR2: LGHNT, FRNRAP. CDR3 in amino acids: CASGLRKQKNTEAFF. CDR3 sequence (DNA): TGTGCTAGTGGTCTCAGAAAGCAGAAAAACACTGAAGCTTTCTTT.

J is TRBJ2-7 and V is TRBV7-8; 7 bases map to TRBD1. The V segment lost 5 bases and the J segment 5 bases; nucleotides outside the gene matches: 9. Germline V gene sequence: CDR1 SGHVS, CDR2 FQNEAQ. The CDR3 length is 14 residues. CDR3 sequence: CASSPGQVLHEQYF. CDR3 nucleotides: TGTGCCAGCAGCCCAGGACAGGTTCTCCACGAGCAGTACTTC. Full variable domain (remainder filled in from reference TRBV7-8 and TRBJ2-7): GAGVSQSPRYKVAKRGQDVALRCDPISGHVSLFWYQQALGQGPEFLTYFQNEAQLDKSGLPSDRFFAERPEGSVSTLKIQRTQQEDSAVYLCASSPGQVLHEQYFGPGTRLTVT.

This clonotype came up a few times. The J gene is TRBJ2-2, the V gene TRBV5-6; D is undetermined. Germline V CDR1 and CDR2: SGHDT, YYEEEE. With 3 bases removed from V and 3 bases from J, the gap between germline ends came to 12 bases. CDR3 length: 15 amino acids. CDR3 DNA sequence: TGTGCCAGCAGCTCCCGCTTGATGGACACCGGGGAGCTGTTTTTT. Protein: CASSSRLMDTGELFF.

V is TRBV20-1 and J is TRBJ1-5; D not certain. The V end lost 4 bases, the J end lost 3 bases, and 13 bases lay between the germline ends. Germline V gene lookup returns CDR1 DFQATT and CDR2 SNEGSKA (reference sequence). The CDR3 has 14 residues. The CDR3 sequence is CSAKIDNSNQPQHF. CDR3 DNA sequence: TGCAGTGCTAAGATAGACAACTCCAATCAGCCCCAGCATTTT.

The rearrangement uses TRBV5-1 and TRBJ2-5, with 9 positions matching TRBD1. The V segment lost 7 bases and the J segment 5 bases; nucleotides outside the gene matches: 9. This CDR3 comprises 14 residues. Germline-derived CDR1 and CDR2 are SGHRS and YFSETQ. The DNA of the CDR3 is TGCGCCAGCGGGACCGGGACAGGGATTGAGACCCAGTACTTC. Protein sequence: CASGTGTGIETQYF.

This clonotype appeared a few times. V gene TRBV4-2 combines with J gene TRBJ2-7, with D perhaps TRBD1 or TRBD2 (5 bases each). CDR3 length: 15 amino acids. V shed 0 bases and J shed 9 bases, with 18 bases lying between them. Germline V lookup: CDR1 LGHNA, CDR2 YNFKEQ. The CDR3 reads CASSQEGVQGAGQYF. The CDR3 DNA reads TGTGCCAGCAGCCAAGAGGGGGTCCAAGGGGCGGGGCAGTACTTC.